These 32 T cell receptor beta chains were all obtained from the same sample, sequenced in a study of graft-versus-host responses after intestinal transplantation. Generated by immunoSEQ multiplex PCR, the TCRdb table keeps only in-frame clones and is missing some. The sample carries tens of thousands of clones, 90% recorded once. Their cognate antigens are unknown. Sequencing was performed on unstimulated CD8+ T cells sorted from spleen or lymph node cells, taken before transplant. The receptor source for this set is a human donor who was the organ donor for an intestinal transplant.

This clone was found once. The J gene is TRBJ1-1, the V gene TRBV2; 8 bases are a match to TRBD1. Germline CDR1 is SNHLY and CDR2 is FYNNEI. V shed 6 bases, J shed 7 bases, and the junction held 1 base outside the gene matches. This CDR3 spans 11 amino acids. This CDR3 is CASRDRVEAFF. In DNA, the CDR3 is TGTGCCAGCAGGGACAGGGTTGAAGCTTTCTTT.

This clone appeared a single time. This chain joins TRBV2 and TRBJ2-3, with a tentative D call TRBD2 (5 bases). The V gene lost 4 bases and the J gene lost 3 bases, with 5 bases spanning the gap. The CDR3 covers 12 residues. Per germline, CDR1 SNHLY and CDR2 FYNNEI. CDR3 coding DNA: TGTGCCAGCAGTGGGGAGACAGATACGCAGTATTTT. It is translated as CASSGETDTQYF. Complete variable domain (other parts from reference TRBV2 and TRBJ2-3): EPEVTQTPSHQVTQMGQEVILRCVPISNHLYFYWYRQILGQKVEFLVSFYNNEISEKSEIFDDQFSVERPDGSNFTLKIRSTKLEDSAMYFCASSGETDTQYFGPGTRLTVL.

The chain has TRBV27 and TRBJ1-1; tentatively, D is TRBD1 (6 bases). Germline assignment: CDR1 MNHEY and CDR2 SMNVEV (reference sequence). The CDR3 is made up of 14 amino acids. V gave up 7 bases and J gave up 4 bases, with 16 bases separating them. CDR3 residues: CASTLGGRATEAFF. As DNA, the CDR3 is TGTGCCAGCACCCTAGGGGGTAGGGCCACTGAAGCTTTCTTT.

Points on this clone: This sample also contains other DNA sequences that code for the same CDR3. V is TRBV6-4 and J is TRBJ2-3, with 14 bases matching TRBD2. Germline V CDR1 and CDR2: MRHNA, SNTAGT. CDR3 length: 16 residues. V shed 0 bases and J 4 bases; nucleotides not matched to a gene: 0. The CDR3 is CASSDSTSGGADTQYF. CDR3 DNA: TGTGCCAGCAGTGACTCGACTAGCGGGGGGGCAGATACGCAGTATTTT.

The CDR3 protein is CASTSRDTPAFF. CDR3 nucleotides: TGTGCCAGCACCAGCCGGGACACCCCGGCTTTCTTT. V is TRBV6-4 and J is TRBJ1-1, with a tentative D call TRBD1 (6 bases). Germline values: CDR1 MRHNA, CDR2 SNTAGT. The CDR3 runs 12 residues. V lost 7 bases to trimming and J lost 11 bases, with 17 bases between them.

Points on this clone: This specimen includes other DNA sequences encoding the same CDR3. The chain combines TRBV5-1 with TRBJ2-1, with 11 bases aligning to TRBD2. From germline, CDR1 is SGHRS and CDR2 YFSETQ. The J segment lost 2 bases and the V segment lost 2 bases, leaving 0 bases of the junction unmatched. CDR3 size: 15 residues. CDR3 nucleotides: TGCGCCAGCAGCTTTAGCGGGGGGGCCTACAATGAGCAGTTCTTC. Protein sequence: CASSFSGGAYNEQFF.

The CDR3 bases are TGTGCCAGCAGCAAAGCGGCAGTCGAATCCGAGCAGTTCTTC. Translating gives CASSKAAVESEQFF. This chain uses TRBV21-1 with TRBJ2-1; the D call in the table, TRBD1, was not verified against the DNA. TRBV21-1 constitutes a pseudogene. The length of the CDR3 is 14 residues.

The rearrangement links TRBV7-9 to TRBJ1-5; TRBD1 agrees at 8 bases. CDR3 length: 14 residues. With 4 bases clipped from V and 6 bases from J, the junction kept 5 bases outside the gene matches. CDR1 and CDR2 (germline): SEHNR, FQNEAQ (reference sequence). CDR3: CASSSTGGSQPQHF. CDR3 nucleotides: TGTGCCAGCAGCTCAACAGGGGGATCTCAGCCCCAGCATTTT.

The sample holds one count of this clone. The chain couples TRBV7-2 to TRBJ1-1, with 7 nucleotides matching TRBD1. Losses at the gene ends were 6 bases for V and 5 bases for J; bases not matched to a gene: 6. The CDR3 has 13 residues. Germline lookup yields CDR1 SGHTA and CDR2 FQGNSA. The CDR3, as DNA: TGTGCCAGCAGTTCTGGACAGGAGACTGAAGCTTTCTTT. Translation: CASSSGQETEAFF. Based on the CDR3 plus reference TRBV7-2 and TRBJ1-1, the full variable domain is GAGVSQSPSNKVTEKGKDVELRCDPISGHTALYWYRQSLGQGLEFLIYFQGNSAPDKSGLPSDRFSAERTGGSVSTLTIQRTQQEDSAVYLCASSSGQETEAFFGQGTRLTVV.

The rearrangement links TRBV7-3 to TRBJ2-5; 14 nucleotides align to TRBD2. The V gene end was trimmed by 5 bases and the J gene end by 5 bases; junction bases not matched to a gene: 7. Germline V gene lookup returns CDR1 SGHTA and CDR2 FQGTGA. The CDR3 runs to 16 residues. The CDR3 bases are TGTGCCAGCAGCCCTGGGACTAGCGGGGGCCTTGAGACCCAGTACTTC. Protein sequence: CASSPGTSGGLETQYF.

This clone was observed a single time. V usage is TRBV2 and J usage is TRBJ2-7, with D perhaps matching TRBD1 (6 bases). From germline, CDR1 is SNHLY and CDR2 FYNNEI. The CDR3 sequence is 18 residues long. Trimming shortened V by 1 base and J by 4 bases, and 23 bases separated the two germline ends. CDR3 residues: CASSEDRTEIAQLYEQYV. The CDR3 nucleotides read TGTGCCAGCAGTGAAGATCGGACAGAAATCGCACAACTTTACGAGCAGTACGTC.

The CDR3 is CASSHDDSPLSGYTF. DNA of the CDR3: TGTGCCAGCAGCCACGATGACAGCCCCTTGAGTGGCTACACCTTC. The gene calls are TRBV7-9 and TRBJ1-2, with D possibly matching TRBD1 (5 bases). Looked up from germline, CDR1 is SEHNR and CDR2 is FQNEAQ (reference sequence). The CDR3 runs 15 residues. Trimming took off 5 bases at V and 7 bases at J, with 20 bases between the two ends. The full variable domain, in which reference TRBV7-9 and TRBJ1-2 provide the parts outside the CDR3, is DTGVSQNPRHKITKRGQNVTFRCDPISEHNRLYWYRQTLGQGPEFLTYFQNEAQLEKSRLLSDRFSAERPKGSFSTLEIQRTEQGDSAMYLCASSHDDSPLSGYTFGSGTRLTVV.

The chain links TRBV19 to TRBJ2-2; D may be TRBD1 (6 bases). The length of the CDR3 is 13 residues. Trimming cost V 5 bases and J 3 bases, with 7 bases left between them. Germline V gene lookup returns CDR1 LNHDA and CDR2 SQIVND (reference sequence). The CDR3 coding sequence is TGTGCCAGTAGTTGGACAGACACCGGGGAGCTGTTTTTT. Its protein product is CASSWTDTGELFF.

CDR3 in amino acids: CASSEPGYTEAFF. The CDR3 bases are TGTGCCAGCAGTGAACCAGGGTACACTGAAGCTTTCTTT. The chain combines TRBV2 with TRBJ1-1; tentative D call: TRBD1 (5 bases). V shed 2 bases and J shed 3 bases, with 7 bases lying between them. The germline V gene encodes CDR1 SNHLY and CDR2 FYNNEI. The CDR3 has 13 residues.

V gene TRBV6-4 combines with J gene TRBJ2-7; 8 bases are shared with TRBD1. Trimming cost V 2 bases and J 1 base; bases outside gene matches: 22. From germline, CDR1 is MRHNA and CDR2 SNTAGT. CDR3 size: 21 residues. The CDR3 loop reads CASSDPTIKEYGTGESYEQYV. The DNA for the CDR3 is TGTGCCAGCAGTGACCCAACGATAAAGGAGTACGGGACAGGAGAATCCTACGAGCAGTACGTC.

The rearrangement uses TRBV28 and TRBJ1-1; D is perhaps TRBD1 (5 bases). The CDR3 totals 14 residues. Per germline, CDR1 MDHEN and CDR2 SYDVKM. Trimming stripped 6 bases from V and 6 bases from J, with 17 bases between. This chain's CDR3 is CASSRTAGVSEAFF. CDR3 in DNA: TGTGCCAGCAGCCGAACGGCGGGGGTGTCTGAAGCTTTCTTT.

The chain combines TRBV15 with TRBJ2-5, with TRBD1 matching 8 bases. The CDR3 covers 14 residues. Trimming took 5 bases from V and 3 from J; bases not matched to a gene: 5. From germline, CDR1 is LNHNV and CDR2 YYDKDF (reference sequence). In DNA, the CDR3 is TGTGCCACCAGCTCGACGGACAGGGAAGAGACCCAGTACTTC. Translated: CATSSTDREETQYF.

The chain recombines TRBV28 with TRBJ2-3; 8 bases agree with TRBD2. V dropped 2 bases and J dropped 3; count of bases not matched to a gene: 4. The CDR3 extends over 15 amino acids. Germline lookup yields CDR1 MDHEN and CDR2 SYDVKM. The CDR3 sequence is CASSLGRGVTDTQYF. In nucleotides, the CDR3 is TGTGCCAGCAGTTTAGGGCGGGGGGTTACAGATACGCAGTATTTT.

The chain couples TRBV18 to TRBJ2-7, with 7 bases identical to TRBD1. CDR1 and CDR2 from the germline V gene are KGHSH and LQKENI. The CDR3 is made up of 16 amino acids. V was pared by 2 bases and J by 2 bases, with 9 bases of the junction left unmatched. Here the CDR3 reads CASSPEDRFNPYEQYV. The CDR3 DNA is TGTGCCAGCTCACCAGAGGACAGGTTTAATCCCTACGAGCAGTACGTC.

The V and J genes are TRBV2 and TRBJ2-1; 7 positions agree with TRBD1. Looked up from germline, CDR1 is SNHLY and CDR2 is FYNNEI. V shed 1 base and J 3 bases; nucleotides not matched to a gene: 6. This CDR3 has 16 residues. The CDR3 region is CASSEGQGPLYNEQFF. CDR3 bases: TGTGCCAGCAGTGAAGGACAGGGCCCCCTCTACAATGAGCAGTTCTTC.

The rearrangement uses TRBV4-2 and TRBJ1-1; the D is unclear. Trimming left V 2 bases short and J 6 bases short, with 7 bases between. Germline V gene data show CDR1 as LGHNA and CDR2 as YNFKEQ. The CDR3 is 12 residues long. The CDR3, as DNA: TGTGCCAGCAGCCAAACCGGGGCTGAAGCTTTCTTT. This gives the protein CASSQTGAEAFF.

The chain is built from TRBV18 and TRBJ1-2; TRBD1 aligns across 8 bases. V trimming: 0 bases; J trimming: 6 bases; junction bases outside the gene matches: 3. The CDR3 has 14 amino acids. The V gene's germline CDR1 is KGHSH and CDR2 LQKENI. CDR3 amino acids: CASSPPGQGNGYTF. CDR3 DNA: TGTGCCAGCTCACCACCAGGACAGGGAAATGGCTACACCTTC.

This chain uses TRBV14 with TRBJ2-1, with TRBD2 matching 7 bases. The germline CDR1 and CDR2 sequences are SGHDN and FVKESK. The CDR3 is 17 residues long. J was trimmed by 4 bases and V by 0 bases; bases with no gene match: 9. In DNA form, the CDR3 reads TGTGCCAGCAGCCAAGATCTGGGGGGGTGGTATTACAATGAGCAGTTCTTC. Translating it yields CASSQDLGGWYYNEQFF.

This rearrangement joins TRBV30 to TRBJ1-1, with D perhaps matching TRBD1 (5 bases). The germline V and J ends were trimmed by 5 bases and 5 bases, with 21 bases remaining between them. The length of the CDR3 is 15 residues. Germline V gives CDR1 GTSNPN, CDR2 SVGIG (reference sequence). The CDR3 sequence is CAWSSGGSSVTEAFF. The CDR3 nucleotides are TGTGCCTGGTCCTCGGGGGGTTCCTCTGTGACTGAAGCTTTCTTT.

CDR3 sequence (DNA): TGTGCCTGGAGTGCCCGCAGGGATTTGGAGACCCAGTACTTC. As protein: CAWSARRDLETQYF. This chain uses TRBV30 with TRBJ2-5, with a weak D call TRBD1 (5 bases). V was cut by 1 base and J by 5 bases, with 14 bases left in between. In germline, CDR1 is GTSNPN, CDR2 SVGIG (reference sequence). The CDR3 spans 14 residues.

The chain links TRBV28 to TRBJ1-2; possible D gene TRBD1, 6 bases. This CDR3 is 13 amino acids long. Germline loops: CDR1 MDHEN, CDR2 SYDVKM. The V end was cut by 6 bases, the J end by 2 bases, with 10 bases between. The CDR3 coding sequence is TGTGCCAGCAGCCGGGGACAAAACTATGGCTACACCTTC. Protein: CASSRGQNYGYTF.

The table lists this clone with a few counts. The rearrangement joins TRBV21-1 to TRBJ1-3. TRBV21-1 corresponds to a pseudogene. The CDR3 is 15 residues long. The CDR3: CASSKRAKPGNTIYF. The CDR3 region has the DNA TGTGCCAGCAGCAAACGAGCGAAACCTGGAAACACCATATATTTT.

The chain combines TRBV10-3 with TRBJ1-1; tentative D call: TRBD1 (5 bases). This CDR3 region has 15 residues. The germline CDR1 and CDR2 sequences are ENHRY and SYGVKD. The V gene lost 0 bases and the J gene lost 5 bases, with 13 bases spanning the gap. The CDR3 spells CAISESGGSGTEAFF. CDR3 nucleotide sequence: TGTGCCATCAGTGAGTCGGGGGGGTCGGGTACTGAAGCTTTCTTT.

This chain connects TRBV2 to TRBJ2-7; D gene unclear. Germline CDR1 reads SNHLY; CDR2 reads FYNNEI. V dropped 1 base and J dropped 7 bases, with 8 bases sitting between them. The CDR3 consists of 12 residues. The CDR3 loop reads CASSEGPKEQYV. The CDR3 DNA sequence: TGTGCCAGCAGTGAAGGCCCCAAGGAGCAGTACGTC.

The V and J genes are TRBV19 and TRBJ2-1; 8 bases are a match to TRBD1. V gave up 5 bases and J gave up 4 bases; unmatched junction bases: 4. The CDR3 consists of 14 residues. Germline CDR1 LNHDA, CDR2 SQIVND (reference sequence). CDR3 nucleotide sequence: TGTGCCAGTAGTTACAGGGGGACTTACAATGAGCAGTTCTTC. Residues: CASSYRGTYNEQFF.

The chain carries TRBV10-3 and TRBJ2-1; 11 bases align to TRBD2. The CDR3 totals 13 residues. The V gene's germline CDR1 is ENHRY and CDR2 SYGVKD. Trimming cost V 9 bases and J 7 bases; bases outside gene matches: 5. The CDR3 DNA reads TGTGCCATTCTAGCGGGGGGCCTGAATGAGCAGTTCTTC. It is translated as CAILAGGLNEQFF.

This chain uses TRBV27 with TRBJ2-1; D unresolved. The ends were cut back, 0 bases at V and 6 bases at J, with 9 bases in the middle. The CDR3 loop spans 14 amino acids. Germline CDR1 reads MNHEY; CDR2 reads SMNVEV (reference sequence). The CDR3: CASSLSLLTNEQFF. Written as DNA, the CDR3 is TGTGCCAGCAGTTTATCCCTACTTACCAATGAGCAGTTCTTC.